This TCR beta chain appears in the sequencing data of a study of T cells after posttransplantation cyclophosphamide. Study observations and caveats: Blood and skin or GI T cell repertoires showed limited TRB overlap.

V gave up 2 bases and J gave up 6 bases, with 10 bases separating them. CDR1 SGDLS and CDR2 YYNGEE come from the germline V gene. The CDR3 covers 13 residues. Cells defined as naive were viable CD3+CD4+ or CD3+CD8+ and CCR7+CD45RA+CD45RO-CD95-CD27+CD28+. Details on this clone: Its target is not known.

This table comes from immunoSEQ multiplex PCR, and its TCRdb copy is limited to in-frame clones, with some not included. Here the sample spans some 20,000 clones, about 97% being singletons. Specimen: naive CD4+ T cells sorted from PBMCs. The chain couples TRBV9 to TRBJ2-3; tentatively, D is TRBD2 (6 bases). The clonotype was recovered from a man aged 45-65 years in good health, CMV-negative, and a related stem cell transplant donor. The CDR3: CASSVTSKDTQYF. CDR3 nucleotide sequence: TGTGCCAGCAGCGTCACTAGCAAGGATACGCAGTATTTT.